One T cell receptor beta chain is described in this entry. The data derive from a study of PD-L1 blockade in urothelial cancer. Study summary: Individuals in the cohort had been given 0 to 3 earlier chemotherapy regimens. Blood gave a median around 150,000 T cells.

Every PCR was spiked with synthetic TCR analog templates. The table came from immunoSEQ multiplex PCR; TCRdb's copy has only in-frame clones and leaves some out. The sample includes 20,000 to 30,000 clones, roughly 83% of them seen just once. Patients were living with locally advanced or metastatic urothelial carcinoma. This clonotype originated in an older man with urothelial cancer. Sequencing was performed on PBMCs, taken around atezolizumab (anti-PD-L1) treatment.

The CDR3 DNA reads as TGCAGCGTTACGGACAGGGCGGTTGAAGGCTACACCTTC. Translating gives CSVTDRAVEGYTF. The rearrangement joins TRBV29-1 to TRBJ1-2; 8 nucleotides match TRBD1. V was pared by 5 bases and J by 8 bases, with 10 bases of the junction left unmatched. Germline V gene sequence: CDR1 SQVTM, CDR2 ANQGSEA. CDR3 length equals 13 residues.